This T cell receptor beta chain was sequenced for a study of spatial heterogeneity in lung cancer. The CDR3 consists of 14 residues. Germline trimming cut 3 bases from V and 6 bases from J; bases unmatched to any gene: 2. Each TCR cDNA molecule carried a unique molecular identifier. MiXCR, run by TCRdb on the 5' RACE reads, gives a single entry per CDR3 protein. The sample records about 23,000 distinct CDR3 sequences, 5% to 7% being singletons. Described time point: sample taken at primary tumor resection. Notes on the study in general: Expanded alpha and beta TCR counts within tumors tracked tumor mutation counts.

There are many counts of this clonotype. Its antigen is currently unknown. The clonotype originates from a male donor with early-stage non-small cell lung cancer. The rearrangement joins TRBV12-3 or TRBV12-4 to TRBJ1-5; TRBD1 agrees at 10 bases. The specimen was lung tumor tissue, collected at surgery. CDR3 nucleotides: TGTGCCAGCAGTTTCGGACAGGGGGGTCAGCCCCAGCATTTT. Translating gives CASSFGQGGQPQHF.